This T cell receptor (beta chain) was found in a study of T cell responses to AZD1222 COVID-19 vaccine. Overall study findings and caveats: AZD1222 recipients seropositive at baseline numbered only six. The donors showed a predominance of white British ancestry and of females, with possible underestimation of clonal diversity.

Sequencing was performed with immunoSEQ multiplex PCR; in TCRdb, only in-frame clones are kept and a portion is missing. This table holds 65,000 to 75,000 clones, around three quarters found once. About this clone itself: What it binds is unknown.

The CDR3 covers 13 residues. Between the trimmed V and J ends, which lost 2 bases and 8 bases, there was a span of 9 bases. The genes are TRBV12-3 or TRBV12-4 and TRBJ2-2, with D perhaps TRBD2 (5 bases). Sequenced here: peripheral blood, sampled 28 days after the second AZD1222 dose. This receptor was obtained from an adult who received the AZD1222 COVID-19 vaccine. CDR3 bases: TGTGCCAGCAGTTTAAGGGTAGCGGGGGAGCTGTTTTTT. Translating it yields CASSLRVAGELFF.